One sample yielded the 13 T cell receptor beta chains listed below, sequenced in a study of PD-L1 blockade in urothelial cancer. Only in-frame clones appear in the TCRdb table, and some are missing; sequencing was by immunoSEQ multiplex PCR. In the table there are about 52,000 clones, around 77% of which are singletons. Here the sequenced sample was PBMCs, taken around atezolizumab (anti-PD-L1) treatment. The receptors were sampled from a man between 65 and 80 years old with urothelial cancer.

This chain links TRBV2 with TRBJ2-5; perhaps TRBD2 as D (7 bases). Germline V lookup: CDR1 SNHLY, CDR2 FYNNEI. This CDR3 spans 15 amino acids. V gave up 7 bases and J gave up 2 bases, with 17 bases separating them. In nucleotides, the CDR3 is TGTGCCAGCACTGTGGACAGCGGGGTACAAGAGACCCAGTACTTC. Amino acids: CASTVDSGVQETQYF. Supplemented by reference TRBV2 and TRBJ2-5, the full variable domain reads EPEVTQTPSHQVTQMGQEVILRCVPISNHLYFYWYRQILGQKVEFLVSFYNNEISEKSEIFDDQFSVERPDGSNFTLKIRSTKLEDSAMYFCASTVDSGVQETQYFGPGTRLLVL.

The chain is built from TRBV27 and TRBJ1-4, with 10 bases that match TRBD1. V lost 5 bases to trimming and J lost 7 bases; unmatched junction nucleotides: 10. Germline V CDR1 and CDR2: MNHEY, SMNVEV (reference sequence). The CDR3 consists of 16 residues. CDR3 nucleotide sequence: TGTGCCAGCAGTCCCCTGGCCGGGACAGGGGCTGAAAAACTGTTTTTT. This encodes CASSPLAGTGAEKLFF.

V usage is TRBV5-4 and J usage is TRBJ2-5; 7 bases match TRBD2. J was trimmed by 4 bases and V by 3 bases; bases with no gene match: 12. The CDR3 covers 16 residues. From germline, CDR1 is SGHNT and CDR2 YYREEE (reference sequence). This CDR3 reads CASSSGRVRGGETQYF. As DNA, the CDR3 is TGTGCCAGCAGCTCAGGGAGGGTCCGGGGCGGAGAGACCCAGTACTTC. Complete variable domain (other parts from reference TRBV5-4 and TRBJ2-5): ETGVTQSPTHLIKTRGQQVTLRCSSQSGHNTVSWYQQALGQGPQFIFQYYREEENGRGNFPPRFSGLQFPNYSSELNVNALELDDSALYLCASSSGRVRGGETQYFGPGTRLLVL.

The genes are TRBV28 and TRBJ2-1, with D possibly TRBD1 on 6 matching bases. The V end lost 5 bases, the J end lost 0 bases, and 8 bases lay between the germline ends. This CDR3 contains 14 residues. Germline V CDR1 and CDR2: MDHEN, SYDVKM. The CDR3 reads CASSEDSSYNEQFF. In DNA form, the CDR3 reads TGTGCCAGCAGTGAGGACAGCTCCTACAATGAGCAGTTCTTC.

This clone was counted once. The chain joins TRBV7-2 to TRBJ2-4; 12 bases align to TRBD2. The CDR3 is made up of 16 amino acids. J lost 0 bases, V lost 8 bases, and 5 bases had no gene match. Germline assignment: CDR1 SGHTA and CDR2 FQGNSA. The chain's CDR3 is CASSRTSGVAKNIQYF. CDR3 nucleotide sequence: TGTGCCAGCTCCCGGACTAGCGGGGTAGCCAAAAACATTCAGTACTTC.

The rearrangement uses TRBV7-2 and TRBJ2-7; possible D gene TRBD2, 6 bases. Trimming cost V 3 bases and J 2 bases, with 14 bases left between them. This CDR3 is 15 amino acids long. The germline V gene encodes CDR1 SGHTA and CDR2 FQGNSA. The CDR3 region has the DNA TGTGCCAGCAGCTTGGAGGGAGGAGATACCTACGAGCAGTACTTC. Its protein product is CASSLEGGDTYEQYF. The variable domain in full, completed from reference TRBV7-2 and TRBJ2-7, reads GAGVSQSPSNKVTEKGKDVELRCDPISGHTALYWYRQSLGQGLEFLIYFQGNSAPDKSGLPSDRFSAERTGGSVSTLTIQRTQQEDSAVYLCASSLEGGDTYEQYFGPGTRLTVT.

The gene calls are TRBV19 and TRBJ2-2; D may be TRBD1 (6 bases). CDR1 is LNHDA, CDR2 SQIVND, per germline (reference sequence). This CDR3 has 15 residues. The V and J ends lost 1 base and 5 bases respectively, with 11 bases between them. This CDR3 is CASSIARGVTGELFF. Here the CDR3 DNA reads TGTGCCAGTAGTATAGCCAGGGGTGTTACCGGGGAGCTGTTTTTT.

This clone was detected only a few times. V is TRBV16 and J is TRBJ1-1; 12 bases are shared with TRBD1. Germline assignment: CDR1 KGHSY and CDR2 FQNENV. There are 16 residues in the CDR3. V was clipped by 2 bases and J by 5 bases; unmatched bases: 6. The CDR3 here is CASSQAKGQGATEAFF. The CDR3, as DNA: TGTGCCAGCAGCCAAGCTAAGGGACAGGGGGCAACTGAAGCTTTCTTT. The full variable domain, its missing parts supplied by reference TRBV16 and TRBJ1-1, is GEEVAQTPKHLVRGEGQKAKLYCAPIKGHSYVFWYQQVLKNEFKFLISFQNENVFDETGMPKERFSAKCLPNSPCSLEIQATKLEDSAVYFCASSQAKGQGATEAFFGQGTRLTVV.

The V and J genes are TRBV5-1 and TRBJ2-7; the match to TRBD2 covers 9 bases. CDR1 is SGHRS, CDR2 YFSETQ, per germline. The ends lost 4 bases at V and 0 bases at J; junction bases unmatched: 5. This CDR3 comprises 15 residues. CDR3 in DNA: TGCGCCAGCAGCCTGCTAGCGGGGAGCTCCTACGAGCAGTACTTC. Translation: CASSLLAGSSYEQYF. The whole variable domain, filled in from reference TRBV5-1 and TRBJ2-7, reads KAGVTQTPRYLIKTRGQQVTLSCSPISGHRSVSWYQQTPGQGLQFLFEYFSETQRNKGNFPGRFSGRQFSNSRSEMNVSTLELGDSALYLCASSLLAGSSYEQYFGPGTRLTVT.

The chain joins TRBV7-2 to TRBJ2-1; tentative D call: TRBD1 (6 bases). The V and J ends lost 2 bases and 10 bases respectively, with 9 bases between them. CDR1 is SGHTA, CDR2 FQGNSA, per germline. There are 12 residues in the CDR3. The CDR3 loop reads CASSLWTEEQFF. CDR3 nucleotides: TGTGCCAGCAGCTTATGGACAGAGGAGCAGTTCTTC.

The rearrangement uses TRBV6-5 and TRBJ2-1, with TRBD1 as a possible D gene (5 bases). Looked up from germline, CDR1 is MNHEY and CDR2 is SVGAGI. The CDR3 totals 16 residues. V lost 4 bases to trimming and J lost 0 bases, with 13 bases between them. This CDR3 reads CASSSQWGVSYNEQFF. CDR3 sequence (DNA): TGTGCCAGCAGTTCTCAGTGGGGCGTCTCCTACAATGAGCAGTTCTTC.

The genes are TRBV19 and TRBJ1-5; D may be TRBD1 (5 bases). The V gene lost 3 bases and the J gene lost 3 bases, with 12 bases spanning the gap. The CDR3 sequence is 15 residues long. Germline CDR1 and CDR2: LNHDA and SQIVND (reference sequence). CDR3: CASSIKGRVNQPQHF. The CDR3 DNA reads as TGTGCCAGTAGTATTAAGGGGAGGGTCAATCAGCCCCAGCATTTT.

V usage is TRBV29-1 and J usage is TRBJ1-1; D might be TRBD1 (5 bases). The CDR3 is 12 amino acids. Between the trimmed V and J ends, which lost 4 bases and 4 bases, there was a span of 10 bases. The germline V gene encodes CDR1 SQVTM and CDR2 ANQGSEA. The CDR3, as DNA: TGCAGCGTTGGGGGAGGGGCCACTGAAGCTTTCTTT. Its translation is CSVGGGATEAFF.